In its sample, the clone carrying this T cell receptor beta chain was seen once. The data belong to a study of blood T cell repertoires in COVID-19. Study details: Samples came from the United States, Italy and Spain, spanning acute and convalescent COVID-19. The cDNA or gDNA used as material had been derived from T cells, B-cell-depleted T cells, or PBMCs.

CDR3 length equals 16 residues. The V gene's germline CDR1 is LGHNT and CDR2 FRNRAP. Losses at the gene ends were 7 bases for V and 0 bases for J; bases not matched to a gene: 9. Authors' methods: Cell counts per sample came from amplifying reference gene primers. Some clones are missing from TCRdb's copy, which holds only in-frame ones; the method was immunoSEQ multiplex PCR. V and J calls and clone size are given by that table; D and trimming were obtained from the DNA. Counted here are about 100,000 clones, around four fifths occurring once; the ten biggest clones make up 9.5% to 13%. The chain is built from TRBV12-5 and TRBJ1-5; TRBD1 matches at 7 bases. The sequence derives from a woman aged 70 to 79 with acute or convalescent COVID-19. Specimen: peripheral blood. The CDR3 region is CASANRGGYSNQPQHF. CDR3 nucleotides: TGTGCTAGTGCCAACAGGGGCGGCTATAGCAATCAGCCCCAGCATTTT. Together with reference TRBV12-5 and TRBJ1-5, the CDR3 gives the full variable domain: DARVTQTPRHKVTEMGQEVTMRCQPILGHNTVFWYRQTMMQGLELLAYFRNRAPLDDSGMPKDRFSAEMPDATLATLKIQPSEPRDSAVYFCASANRGGYSNQPQHFGDGTRLSIL.